This is a list of T cell receptor beta chains from one sample in a study of cytomegalovirus exposure and HLA in healthy donors. Assay used: immunoSEQ multiplex PCR; TCRdb lists only in-frame clones, some missing. The top ten clones hold approximately 20% of a sample with over 70,000 clones, 70% to 85% of them seen once. Sequencing was performed on PBMCs. Source of these receptors: a man aged 30-40 years in good health and CMV-seropositive. Both conserved end residues are part of each CDR3. Each record gives: J gene, D gene, clone size, CDR3 length, V gene, CDR3 DNA, CDR3 protein. The D gene is left open where the match is weak. A clone size is listed for some rows: how often the clone was seen (once, few, many), or a class if it is expanded.

j_call: TRBJ2-3; d_call: .; clone_size: .; cdr3_length: 12; v_call: TRBV5-8; cdr3_nt: TGTGCCAGCGGGGGCTGGGGGGATACGCAGTATTTT; cdr3_aa: CASGGWGDTQYF
j_call: TRBJ1-6; d_call: .; clone_size: few; cdr3_length: 10; v_call: TRBV6-6; cdr3_nt: TGTGCCAGCAGTTACGTCTTCTTCCACTTT; cdr3_aa: CASSYVFFHF
j_call: TRBJ2-3; d_call: .; clone_size: .; cdr3_length: 17; v_call: TRBV7-9; cdr3_nt: TGTGCCAGCAGCTTAGATGGGGCGGGGGCCGGCACAGATACGCAGTATTTT; cdr3_aa: CASSLDGAGAGTDTQYF
j_call: TRBJ2-7; d_call: TRBD2; clone_size: once; cdr3_length: 14; v_call: TRBV18; cdr3_nt: TGTGCCAGCTCACCGGCTAGCGGGAGTCTCGAGCAGTACTTC; cdr3_aa: CASSPASGSLEQYF
j_call: TRBJ2-7; d_call: .; clone_size: .; cdr3_length: 16; v_call: TRBV25-1; cdr3_nt: TGTGCCAGCAGTGAATTGGGGGGGGACAGGAGCTACGAGCAGTACTTC; cdr3_aa: CASSELGGDRSYEQYF
j_call: TRBJ1-1; d_call: .; clone_size: .; cdr3_length: 15; v_call: TRBV9; cdr3_nt: TGTGCCAGCAGCCTCTACGGGGGGCCGGGGACTGAAGCTTTCTTT; cdr3_aa: CASSLYGGPGTEAFF
j_call: TRBJ2-7; d_call: .; clone_size: .; cdr3_length: 15; v_call: TRBV9; cdr3_nt: TGTGCCAGCAGCGTAGGATCTCCAGGTCCCTACGAGCAGTACTTC; cdr3_aa: CASSVGSPGPYEQYF
j_call: TRBJ2-3; d_call: TRBD2; clone_size: many; cdr3_length: 16; v_call: TRBV28; cdr3_nt: TGTGCCAGCAGTTTAGGCCTAGCGGGAGCCGGAGATACGCAGTATTTT; cdr3_aa: CASSLGLAGAGDTQYF
j_call: TRBJ2-7; d_call: TRBD1; clone_size: .; cdr3_length: 12; v_call: TRBV7-2; cdr3_nt: TGTGCCAGCAGCCGACAGGGCTACGAGCAGTACTTC; cdr3_aa: CASSRQGYEQYF
j_call: TRBJ2-7; d_call: .; clone_size: few; cdr3_length: 17; v_call: TRBV4-2; cdr3_nt: TGTGCCAGCAGCCAAGATGGGAGGAATAGCGTAACTTACGAGCAGTACTTC; cdr3_aa: CASSQDGRNSVTYEQYF
j_call: TRBJ1-5; d_call: TRBD1; clone_size: .; cdr3_length: 18; v_call: TRBV10-3; cdr3_nt: TGTGCCATCAGTGAGTCTTTTTCCGGGACAGGGGGCAATCAGCCCCAGCATTTT; cdr3_aa: CAISESFSGTGGNQPQHF
j_call: TRBJ2-3; d_call: TRBD2; clone_size: .; cdr3_length: 15; v_call: TRBV6-6; cdr3_nt: TGTGCCAGCAGTTTGACTAGCGGAATCACAGATACGCAGTATTTT; cdr3_aa: CASSLTSGITDTQYF
j_call: TRBJ1-5; d_call: .; clone_size: .; cdr3_length: 17; v_call: TRBV5-1; cdr3_nt: TGCGCCAGCAGCCCAGGCGGCGCAGTGGAGGATGGTCAGCCCCAGCATTTT; cdr3_aa: CASSPGGAVEDGQPQHF
j_call: TRBJ1-1; d_call: .; clone_size: .; cdr3_length: 12; v_call: TRBV30; cdr3_nt: TGTGCCTGGAGTGGAGGGCGGACTGAAGCTTTCTTT; cdr3_aa: CAWSGGRTEAFF
j_call: TRBJ1-2; d_call: .; clone_size: .; cdr3_length: 13; v_call: TRBV28; cdr3_nt: TGTGCCAGCAGCCAGGCGCAGGGGAATCGCTACACCTTC; cdr3_aa: CASSQAQGNRYTF
j_call: TRBJ2-5; d_call: TRBD2; clone_size: few; cdr3_length: 16; v_call: TRBV28; cdr3_nt: TGTGCCAGCAGTTCACAAAGGACTAGCGGAGCAGAGACCCAGTACTTC; cdr3_aa: CASSSQRTSGAETQYF
j_call: TRBJ2-5; d_call: .; clone_size: .; cdr3_length: 11; v_call: TRBV19; cdr3_nt: TGTGCCAGTAGGAGGGGGGAGACCCAGTACTTC; cdr3_aa: CASRRGETQYF
j_call: TRBJ1-1; d_call: .; clone_size: once; cdr3_length: 12; v_call: TRBV30; cdr3_nt: TGTGCCTGGAGTGTAGGGAGGACTGAAGCTTTCTTT; cdr3_aa: CAWSVGRTEAFF
j_call: TRBJ2-1; d_call: TRBD2; clone_size: once; cdr3_length: 15; v_call: TRBV7-3; cdr3_nt: TGTGCCAGCAGCTTTAGCGGGGGGAGGGACAATGAGCAGTTCTTC; cdr3_aa: CASSFSGGRDNEQFF
j_call: TRBJ1-4; d_call: .; clone_size: .; cdr3_length: 13; v_call: TRBV5-4; cdr3_nt: TGTGCCAGCAGCTTGCCGGGAAATGAAAAACTGTTTTTT; cdr3_aa: CASSLPGNEKLFF
j_call: TRBJ1-2; d_call: TRBD1; clone_size: .; cdr3_length: 16; v_call: TRBV10-3; cdr3_nt: TGTGCCATCAGCCAGCCGGGACAGTTGTGGGACTCTGGCTACACCTTC; cdr3_aa: CAISQPGQLWDSGYTF
j_call: TRBJ2-1; d_call: .; clone_size: once; cdr3_length: 13; v_call: TRBV19; cdr3_nt: TGTGCCAGTAGTATGCTAGCCGACAATGAGCAGTTCTTC; cdr3_aa: CASSMLADNEQFF
j_call: TRBJ2-7; d_call: TRBD1; clone_size: .; cdr3_length: 14; v_call: TRBV27; cdr3_nt: TGTGCCAGCAGCTCCGGGACAGGGCCCTACGAGCAGTACTTC; cdr3_aa: CASSSGTGPYEQYF
j_call: TRBJ1-2; d_call: .; clone_size: .; cdr3_length: 14; v_call: TRBV19; cdr3_nt: TGTGCCAGTAAAGGCGGACAGAACAACTATGGCTACACCTTC; cdr3_aa: CASKGGQNNYGYTF
j_call: TRBJ1-5; d_call: .; clone_size: .; cdr3_length: 13; v_call: TRBV30; cdr3_nt: TGTGCCTGGAGTGTACGGGGAAATCAGCCCCAGCATTTT; cdr3_aa: CAWSVRGNQPQHF
j_call: TRBJ2-7; d_call: TRBD2; clone_size: .; cdr3_length: 14; v_call: TRBV7-9; cdr3_nt: TGTGCCAGCAGCTCCGAGCGGGAGTTCCACGAGCAGTACTTC; cdr3_aa: CASSSEREFHEQYF
j_call: TRBJ1-3; d_call: .; clone_size: .; cdr3_length: 16; v_call: TRBV19; cdr3_nt: TGTGCCAGTAGCCCCCCTACCTACTTTTCTGGAAACACCATATATTTT; cdr3_aa: CASSPPTYFSGNTIYF
j_call: TRBJ2-1; d_call: TRBD2; clone_size: .; cdr3_length: 12; v_call: TRBV6-6; cdr3_nt: TGTGCCAGCAGCCCGCTCGGGGGGGAGCAGTTCTTC; cdr3_aa: CASSPLGGEQFF